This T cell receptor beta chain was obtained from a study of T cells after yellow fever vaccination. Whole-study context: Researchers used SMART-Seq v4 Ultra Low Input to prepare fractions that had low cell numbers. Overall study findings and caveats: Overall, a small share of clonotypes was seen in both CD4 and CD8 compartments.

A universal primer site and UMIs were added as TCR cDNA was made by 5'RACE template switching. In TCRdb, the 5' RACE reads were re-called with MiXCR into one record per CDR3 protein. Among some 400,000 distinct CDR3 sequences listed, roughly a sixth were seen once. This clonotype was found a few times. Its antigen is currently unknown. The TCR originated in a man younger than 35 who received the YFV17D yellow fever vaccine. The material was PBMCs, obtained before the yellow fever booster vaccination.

The CDR3 loop is CASSVGKNTEAFF. CDR3 nucleotide sequence: TGTGCCAGCAGCGTAGGGAAGAACACTGAAGCTTTCTTT. V is TRBV9 and J is TRBJ1-1, with D unclear. Germline V gene data show CDR1 as SGDLS and CDR2 as YYNGEE. CDR3 length: 13 residues. V was shortened by 0 bases and J by 1 base, with 4 bases between the two germline ends.